Sequencing of this TCR beta chain was carried out in a study of T cells in localized non-small cell lung cancer. This CDR3 comprises 17 residues. With 4 bases clipped from V and 4 bases from J, the junction kept 9 bases outside the gene matches. Germline values: CDR1 SGHAT, CDR2 FQNNGV. Clones were sequenced by immunoSEQ multiplex PCR, and TCRdb holds only the in-frame ones, with some missing. Of approximately 70,000 clones listed, roughly 90% are singletons. The clonotype comes from a male donor at least 60 years old with stage III squamous cell lung carcinoma. The J gene is TRBJ1-3, the V gene TRBV11-2; 11 bases align to TRBD1. This sample comprised peripheral blood, obtained before any cancer treatment. DNA for the CDR3: TGTGCCAGCAGCTCGGACAGGGGGCGCATATTGGGAAACACCATATATTTT. Translated, it gives CASSSDRGRILGNTIYF.